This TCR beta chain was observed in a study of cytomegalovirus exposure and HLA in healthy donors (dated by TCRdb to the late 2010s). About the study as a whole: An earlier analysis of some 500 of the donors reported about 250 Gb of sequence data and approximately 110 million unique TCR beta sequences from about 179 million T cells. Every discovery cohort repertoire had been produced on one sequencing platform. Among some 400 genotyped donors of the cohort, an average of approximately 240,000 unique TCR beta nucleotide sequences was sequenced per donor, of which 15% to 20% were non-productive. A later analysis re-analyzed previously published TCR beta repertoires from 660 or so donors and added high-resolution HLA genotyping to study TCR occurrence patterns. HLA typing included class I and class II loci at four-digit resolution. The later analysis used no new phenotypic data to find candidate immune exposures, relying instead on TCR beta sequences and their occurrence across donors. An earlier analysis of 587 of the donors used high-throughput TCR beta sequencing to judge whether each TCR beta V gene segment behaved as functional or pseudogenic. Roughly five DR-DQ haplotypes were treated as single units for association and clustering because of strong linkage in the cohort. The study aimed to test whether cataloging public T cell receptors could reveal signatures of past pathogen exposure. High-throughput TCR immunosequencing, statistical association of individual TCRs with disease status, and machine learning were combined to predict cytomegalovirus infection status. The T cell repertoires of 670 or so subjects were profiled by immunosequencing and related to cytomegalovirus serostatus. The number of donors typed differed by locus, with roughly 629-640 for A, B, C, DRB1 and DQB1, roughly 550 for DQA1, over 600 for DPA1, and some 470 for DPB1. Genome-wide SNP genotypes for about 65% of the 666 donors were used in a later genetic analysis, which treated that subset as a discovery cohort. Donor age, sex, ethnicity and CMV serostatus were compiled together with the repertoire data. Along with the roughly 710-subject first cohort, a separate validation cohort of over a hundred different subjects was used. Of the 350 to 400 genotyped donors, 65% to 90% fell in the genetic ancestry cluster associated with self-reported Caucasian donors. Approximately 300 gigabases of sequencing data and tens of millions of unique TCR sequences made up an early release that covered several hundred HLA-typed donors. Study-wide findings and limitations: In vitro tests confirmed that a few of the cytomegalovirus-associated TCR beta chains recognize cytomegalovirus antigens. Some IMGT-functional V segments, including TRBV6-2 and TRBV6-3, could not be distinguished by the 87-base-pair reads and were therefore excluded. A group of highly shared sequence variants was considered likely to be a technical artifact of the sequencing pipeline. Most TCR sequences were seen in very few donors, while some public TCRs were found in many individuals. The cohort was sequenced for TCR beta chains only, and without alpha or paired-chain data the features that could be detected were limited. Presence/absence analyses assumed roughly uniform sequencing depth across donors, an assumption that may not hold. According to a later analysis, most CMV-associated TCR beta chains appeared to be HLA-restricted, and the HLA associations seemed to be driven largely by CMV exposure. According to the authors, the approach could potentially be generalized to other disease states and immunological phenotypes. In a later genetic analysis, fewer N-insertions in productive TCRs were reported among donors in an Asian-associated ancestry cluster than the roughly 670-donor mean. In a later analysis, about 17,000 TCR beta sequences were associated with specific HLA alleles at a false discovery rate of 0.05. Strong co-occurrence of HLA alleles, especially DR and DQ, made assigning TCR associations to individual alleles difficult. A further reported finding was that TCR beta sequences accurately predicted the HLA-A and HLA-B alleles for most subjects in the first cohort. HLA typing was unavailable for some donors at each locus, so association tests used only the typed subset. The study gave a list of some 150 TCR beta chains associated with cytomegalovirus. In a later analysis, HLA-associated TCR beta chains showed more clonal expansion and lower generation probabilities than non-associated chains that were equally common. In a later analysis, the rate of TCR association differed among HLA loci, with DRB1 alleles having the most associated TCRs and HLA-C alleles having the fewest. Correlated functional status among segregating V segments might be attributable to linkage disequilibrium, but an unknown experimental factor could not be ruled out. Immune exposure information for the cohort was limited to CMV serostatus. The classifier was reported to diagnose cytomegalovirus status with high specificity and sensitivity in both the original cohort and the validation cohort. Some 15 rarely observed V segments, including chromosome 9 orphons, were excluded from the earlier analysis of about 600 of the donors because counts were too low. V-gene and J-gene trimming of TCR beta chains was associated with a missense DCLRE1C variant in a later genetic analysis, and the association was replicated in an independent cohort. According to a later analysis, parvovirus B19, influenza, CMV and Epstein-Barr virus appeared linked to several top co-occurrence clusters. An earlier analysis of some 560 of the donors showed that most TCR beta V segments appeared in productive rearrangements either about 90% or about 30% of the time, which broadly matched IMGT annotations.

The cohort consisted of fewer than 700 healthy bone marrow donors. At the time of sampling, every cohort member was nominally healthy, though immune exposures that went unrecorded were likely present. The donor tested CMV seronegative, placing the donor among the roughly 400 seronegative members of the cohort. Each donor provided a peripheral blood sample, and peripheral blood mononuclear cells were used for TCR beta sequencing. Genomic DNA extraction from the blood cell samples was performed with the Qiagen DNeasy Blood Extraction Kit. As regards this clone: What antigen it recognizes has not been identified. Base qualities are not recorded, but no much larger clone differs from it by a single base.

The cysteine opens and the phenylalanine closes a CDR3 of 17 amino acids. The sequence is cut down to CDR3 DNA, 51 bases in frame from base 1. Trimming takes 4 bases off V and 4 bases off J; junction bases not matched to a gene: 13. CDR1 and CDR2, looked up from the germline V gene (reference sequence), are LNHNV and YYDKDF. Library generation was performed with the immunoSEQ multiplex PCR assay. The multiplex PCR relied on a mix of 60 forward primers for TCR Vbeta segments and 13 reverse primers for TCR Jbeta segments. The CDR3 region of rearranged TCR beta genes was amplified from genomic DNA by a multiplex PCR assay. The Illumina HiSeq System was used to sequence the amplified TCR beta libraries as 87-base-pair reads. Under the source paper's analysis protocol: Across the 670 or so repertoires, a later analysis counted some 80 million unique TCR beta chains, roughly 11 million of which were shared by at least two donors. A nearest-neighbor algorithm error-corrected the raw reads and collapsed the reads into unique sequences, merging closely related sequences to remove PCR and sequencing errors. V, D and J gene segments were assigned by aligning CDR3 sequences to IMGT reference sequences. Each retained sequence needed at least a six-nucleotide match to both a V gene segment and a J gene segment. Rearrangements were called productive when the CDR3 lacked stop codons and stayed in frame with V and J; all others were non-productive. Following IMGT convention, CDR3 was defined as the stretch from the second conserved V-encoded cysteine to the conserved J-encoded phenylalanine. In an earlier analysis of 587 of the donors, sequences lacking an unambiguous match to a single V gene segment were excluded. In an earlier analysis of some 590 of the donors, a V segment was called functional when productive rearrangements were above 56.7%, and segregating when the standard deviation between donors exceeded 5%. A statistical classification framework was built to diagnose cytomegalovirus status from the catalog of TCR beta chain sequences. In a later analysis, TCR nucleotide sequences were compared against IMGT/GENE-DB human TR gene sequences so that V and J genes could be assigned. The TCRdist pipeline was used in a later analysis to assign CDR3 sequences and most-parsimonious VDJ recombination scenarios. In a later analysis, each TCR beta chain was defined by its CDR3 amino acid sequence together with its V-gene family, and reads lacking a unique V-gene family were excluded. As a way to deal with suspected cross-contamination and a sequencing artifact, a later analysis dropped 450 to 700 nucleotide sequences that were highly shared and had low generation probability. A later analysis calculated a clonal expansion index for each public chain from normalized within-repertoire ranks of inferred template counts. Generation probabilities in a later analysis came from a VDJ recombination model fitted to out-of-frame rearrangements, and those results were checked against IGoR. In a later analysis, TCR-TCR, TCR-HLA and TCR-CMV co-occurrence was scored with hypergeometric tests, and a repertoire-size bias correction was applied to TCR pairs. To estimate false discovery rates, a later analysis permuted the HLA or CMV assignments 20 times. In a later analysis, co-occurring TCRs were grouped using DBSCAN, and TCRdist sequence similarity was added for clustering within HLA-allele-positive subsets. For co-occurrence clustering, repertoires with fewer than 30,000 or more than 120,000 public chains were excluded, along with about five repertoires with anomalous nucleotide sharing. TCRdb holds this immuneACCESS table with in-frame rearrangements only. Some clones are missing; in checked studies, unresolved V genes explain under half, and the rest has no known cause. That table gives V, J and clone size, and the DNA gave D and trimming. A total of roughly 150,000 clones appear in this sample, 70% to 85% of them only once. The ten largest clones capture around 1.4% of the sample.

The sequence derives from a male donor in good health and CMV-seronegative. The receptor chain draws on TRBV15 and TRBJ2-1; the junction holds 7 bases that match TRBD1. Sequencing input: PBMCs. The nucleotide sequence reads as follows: TGTGCCACCAGCATCTACCCTCCGGGACAGAGTTACAATGAGCAGTTCTTC. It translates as CATSIYPPGQSYNEQFF.